The 19 T cell receptor beta chains in this list originate from one sample, sequenced in a study of OX40 agonist ivuxolimab in advanced cancers. Clones were read by immunoSEQ multiplex PCR, and TCRdb kept only the in-frame ones, dropping some. The sample includes around 99,000 clones, around 90% seen only once; the top ten take around 0.16%. This specimen consisted of CD4+ or CD8+ T cells sorted from blood, obtained in a trial of the OX40 agonist ivuxolimab. The source of these receptors is an adult with an advanced solid tumor such as melanoma, head and neck, liver or kidney cancer.

This rearrangement joins TRBV5-1 to TRBJ2-7; D is ambiguous. V lost 0 bases to trimming and J lost 4 bases, with 8 bases between them. CDR1 SGHRS and CDR2 YFSETQ come from the germline V gene. The CDR3 has 13 amino acids. The CDR3 DNA reads as TGCGCCAGCAGCTTGGACGGTGCTTACGAGCAGTACTTC. Its translation: CASSLDGAYEQYF.

CDR3: CASSLGLGKQETQYF. CDR3 in DNA: TGTGCCAGCAGCTTAGGCCTCGGTAAACAAGAGACCCAGTACTTC. The chain couples TRBV7-8 to TRBJ2-5; D not certain. Germline CDR1 reads SGHVS; CDR2 reads FQNEAQ. This CDR3 comprises 15 residues. Between the trimmed V and J ends, which lost 1 base and 2 bases, there was a span of 11 bases.

The chain has TRBV11-2 and TRBJ1-1; D is uncertain. Germline loops: CDR1 SGHAT, CDR2 FQNNGV. The CDR3 contains 14 residues. Trimming stripped 5 bases from V and 7 bases from J, with 17 bases between. This CDR3 reads CASSLIRGTDEAFF. The DNA for the CDR3 is TGTGCCAGCAGCCTGATCCGGGGTACGGATGAAGCTTTCTTT.

The chain is built from TRBV28 and TRBJ2-5; no definite D call. CDR3 length: 16 residues. The germline V and J ends were trimmed by 3 bases and 1 base, with 15 bases remaining between them. Germline CDR1 MDHEN, CDR2 SYDVKM. CDR3 nucleotide sequence: TGTGCCAGCAGTTTCTCCTTAGAGGCCCTCCAAGAGACCCAGTACTTC. It is translated as CASSFSLEALQETQYF.

CDR3 sequence reads: CASSQLGGGHSPLHF. The CDR3, as DNA: TGTGCCAGCAGCCAATTGGGGGGAGGACACTCACCCCTCCACTTT. The chain recombines TRBV11-3 with TRBJ1-6; tentative D call: TRBD1 (5 bases). Trimming stripped 5 bases from V and 10 bases from J, with 18 bases between. Germline loops: CDR1 SGHNT, CDR2 YENEEA. This CDR3 contains 15 residues.

This chain links TRBV5-1 with TRBJ2-7; unclear D gene. V was clipped by 5 bases and J by 2 bases, with 14 bases between them. CDR3 length equals 14 residues. The V gene's germline CDR1 is SGHRS and CDR2 YFSETQ. CDR3 in amino acids: CASRRGERAYEQYF. In DNA, the CDR3 is TGCGCCAGCAGGCGAGGCGAAAGGGCCTACGAGCAGTACTTC.

The CDR3 protein is CASSFSTDTQYF. CDR3 bases: TGCGCCAGCAGCTTTAGCACAGATACGCAGTATTTT. The gene calls are TRBV5-1 and TRBJ2-3; D remains ambiguous. The germline V and J ends were trimmed by 2 bases and 0 bases, with 1 base remaining between them. CDR3 size: 12 residues. Germline V gene sequence: CDR1 SGHRS, CDR2 YFSETQ.

The rearrangement links TRBV2 to TRBJ2-5; 11 bases are shared with TRBD2. Germline V gives CDR1 SNHLY, CDR2 FYNNEI. Trimming cost V 4 bases and J 4 bases; bases outside gene matches: 8. This CDR3 region has 16 residues. CDR3 DNA: TGTGCCAGCAGTGGGCCCAGACTAGCGGGGATAGAGACCCAGTACTTC. The encoded protein is CASSGPRLAGIETQYF.

The rearrangement joins TRBV29-1 to TRBJ1-1; 8 bases are a match to TRBD1. The CDR3 totals 12 residues. The germline V gene has CDR1 SQVTM and CDR2 ANQGSEA. Trimming cost V 7 bases and J 7 bases; bases outside gene matches: 8. CDR3 region: CSARQGPSEAFF. CDR3 bases: TGCAGCGCAAGACAGGGGCCCAGTGAAGCTTTCTTT. The complete variable domain, with remaining parts taken from reference TRBV29-1 and TRBJ1-1, reads SAVISQKPSRDICQRGTSLTIQCQVDSQVTMMFWYRQQPGQSLTLIATANQGSEATYESGFVIDKFPISRPNLTFSTLTVSNMSPEDSSIYLCSARQGPSEAFFGQGTRLTVV.

The sample holds a few counts of this clone. The chain joins TRBV29-1 to TRBJ1-1, with unresolved D. Germline assignment: CDR1 SQVTM and CDR2 ANQGSEA. V was cut by 4 bases and J by 0 bases, with 6 bases left in between. This CDR3 region has 12 residues. The CDR3 protein is CSVGMVNTEAFF. As DNA, the CDR3 is TGCAGCGTTGGAATGGTGAACACTGAAGCTTTCTTT. The whole variable domain, filled in from reference TRBV29-1 and TRBJ1-1, reads SAVISQKPSRDICQRGTSLTIQCQVDSQVTMMFWYRQQPGQSLTLIATANQGSEATYESGFVIDKFPISRPNLTFSTLTVSNMSPEDSSIYLCSVGMVNTEAFFGQGTRLTVV.

V and J are TRBV5-1 and TRBJ2-5; 8 bases are a match to TRBD2. After removal of 5 bases from V and 5 bases from J, the junction contained 8 bases not matched to a gene. Germline V gene sequence: CDR1 SGHRS, CDR2 YFSETQ. The CDR3 runs to 14 residues. CDR3 sequence: CASSSPGGQETQYF. In DNA, the CDR3 is TGCGCCAGCAGTTCCCCGGGAGGGCAGGAGACCCAGTACTTC.

A few counts support this clone. The genes are TRBV28 and TRBJ1-5, with D tentatively TRBD1 (6 bases). This CDR3 has 12 amino acids. Germline V CDR1 and CDR2: MDHEN, SYDVKM. V lost 2 bases, J lost 10 bases, and 9 bases lay in between. CDR3 nucleotide sequence: TGTGCCAGCAGTTTAAGCGGGACACCCCAGCATTTT. It codes for CASSLSGTPQHF.

This chain links TRBV5-1 with TRBJ2-7; 7 bases are a match to TRBD2. The V segment lost 0 bases and the J segment 7 bases; nucleotides outside the gene matches: 10. The CDR3 has 15 amino acids. CDR1 and CDR2 (germline): SGHRS, YFSETQ. CDR3 protein: CASSLAGAGVVEQYF. CDR3 DNA sequence: TGCGCCAGCAGCTTGGCCGGGGCGGGAGTTGTGGAGCAGTACTTC. The whole variable domain, filled in from reference TRBV5-1 and TRBJ2-7, reads KAGVTQTPRYLIKTRGQQVTLSCSPISGHRSVSWYQQTPGQGLQFLFEYFSETQRNKGNFPGRFSGRQFSNSRSEMNVSTLELGDSALYLCASSLAGAGVVEQYFGPGTRLTVT.

This chain links TRBV5-1 with TRBJ2-7; D unresolved. Germline CDR1 reads SGHRS; CDR2 reads YFSETQ. CDR3 length equals 13 residues. V lost 0 bases and J 4 bases, leaving 8 bases between the germline ends. Here the CDR3 reads CASSLGSRYEQYF. The CDR3 coding sequence is TGCGCCAGCAGCTTGGGTAGTAGGTACGAGCAGTACTTC.

This clone was seen just once. The chain joins TRBV5-4 to TRBJ2-5; D is perhaps TRBD1 (5 bases). The CDR3 loop spans 14 amino acids. V dropped 0 bases and J dropped 1 base, with 7 bases sitting between them. Looked up from germline, CDR1 is SGHNT and CDR2 is YYREEE (reference sequence). The chain's CDR3 is CASSLDRLQETQYF. Written as DNA, the CDR3 is TGTGCCAGCAGCTTGGACAGGCTCCAAGAGACCCAGTACTTC.

J is TRBJ2-1 and V is TRBV11-2, with D perhaps TRBD1 (6 bases). V was pared by 3 bases and J by 2 bases, with 11 bases between. Germline assignment: CDR1 SGHAT and CDR2 FQNNGV. This CDR3 spans 15 amino acids. The CDR3 DNA follows: TGTGCCAGCAGCTTCAGGGGCGACCCCTACAATGAGCAGTTCTTC. Translating gives CASSFRGDPYNEQFF. The whole variable domain, filled in from reference TRBV11-2 and TRBJ2-1, reads EAGVAQSPRYKIIEKRQSVAFWCNPISGHATLYWYQQILGQGPKLLIQFQNNGVVDDSQLPKDRFSAERLKGVDSTLKIQPAKLEDSAVYLCASSFRGDPYNEQFFGPGTRLTVL.

J is TRBJ2-1 and V is TRBV5-4, with D possibly being TRBD1 (6 bases). CDR3 length: 16 amino acids. V was pared by 1 base and J by 0 bases, with 11 bases between. Germline-derived CDR1 and CDR2 are SGHNT and YYREEE (reference sequence). The CDR3 here is CASSLPTGPSYNEQFF. The CDR3 region has the DNA TGTGCCAGCAGCTTGCCCACAGGGCCCTCCTACAATGAGCAGTTCTTC. Drawing the rest from reference TRBV5-4 and TRBJ2-1, the complete variable domain is ETGVTQSPTHLIKTRGQQVTLRCSSQSGHNTVSWYQQALGQGPQFIFQYYREEENGRGNFPPRFSGLQFPNYSSELNVNALELDDSALYLCASSLPTGPSYNEQFFGPGTRLTVL.

J is TRBJ2-6 and V is TRBV19, with 9 nucleotides matching TRBD1. This CDR3 spans 16 amino acids. CDR1 is LNHDA, CDR2 SQIVND, per germline (reference sequence). The J segment lost 4 bases and the V segment lost 4 bases, leaving 5 bases of the junction unmatched. The CDR3 bases are TGTGCCAGTAGTACAGGACAGGGGTCAGGGGCCAACGTCCTGACTTTC. Amino acid sequence: CASSTGQGSGANVLTF.

This chain links TRBV19 with TRBJ1-5; D remains unclear. V was shortened by 3 bases and J by 3 bases, with 15 bases between the two germline ends. Germline V gene data show CDR1 as LNHDA and CDR2 as SQIVND (reference sequence). CDR3 length: 16 amino acids. CDR3 residues: CASSMRGGLDNQPQHF. CDR3 coding DNA: TGTGCCAGTAGTATGAGAGGAGGGTTGGACAATCAGCCCCAGCATTTT.